The 11 T cell receptor beta chains reported below all come from one sample, sequenced in a study of cytomegalovirus exposure and HLA in healthy donors. Clones were read by immunoSEQ multiplex PCR, and TCRdb kept only the in-frame ones, dropping some. Here the sample spans under 95,000 clones, approximately 91% being singletons. The source material was PBMCs. These receptors all stem from a man aged 25 to 45 in good health and CMV-seronegative.

The chain joins TRBV2 to TRBJ1-3, with 10 bases aligning to TRBD1. The V gene end was trimmed by 2 bases and the J gene end by 3 bases; junction bases not matched to a gene: 7. Germline V gene lookup returns CDR1 SNHLY and CDR2 FYNNEI. The CDR3 has 17 residues. The CDR3 sequence: CASSEYRDRGLGNTIYF. In DNA, the CDR3 is TGTGCCAGCAGTGAATACCGGGACAGGGGCCTTGGAAACACCATATATTTT.

The chain combines TRBV9 with TRBJ2-1, with a possible D match to TRBD1 (5 bases). The CDR3 is 14 amino acids. Trimming took 0 bases from V and 8 from J, leaving 12 bases between them. Germline V gene data show CDR1 as SGDLS and CDR2 as YYNGEE. CDR3 bases: TGTGCCAGCAGCGTAGGAAGGGGTAGGGATGAGCAGTTCTTC. The encoded protein is CASSVGRGRDEQFF.

The rearrangement uses TRBV30 and TRBJ2-3, with D unclear. The germline CDR1 and CDR2 sequences are GTSNPN and SVGIG (reference sequence). Trimming left V 0 bases short and J 0 bases short, with 4 bases between. CDR3 length: 13 residues. The CDR3 protein is CAWSVVSTDTQYF. The CDR3 DNA follows: TGTGCCTGGAGTGTCGTTAGCACAGATACGCAGTATTTT.

The chain couples TRBV10-3 to TRBJ2-1; D call uncertain. This CDR3 comprises 14 residues. The germline CDR1 and CDR2 sequences are ENHRY and SYGVKD. Trimming took 7 bases from V and 7 from J, leaving 17 bases between them. CDR3 nucleotide sequence: TGTGCCATCACCAGGAAGTCGAAAACTAATGAGCAGTTCTTC. This translates into CAITRKSKTNEQFF.

V is TRBV29-1 and J is TRBJ2-1; TRBD2 aligns across 9 bases. The CDR3 consists of 14 residues. Losses at the gene ends were 4 bases for V and 2 bases for J; bases not matched to a gene: 3. Per the germline V gene, CDR1 is SQVTM and CDR2 is ANQGSEA. CDR3 protein: CSVGAGGPYNEQFF. CDR3 DNA sequence: TGCAGCGTTGGGGCGGGGGGGCCCTACAATGAGCAGTTCTTC.

The chain is built from TRBV6-6 and TRBJ2-1; 14 bases map to TRBD2. J gave up 7 bases and V 6 bases, and 5 bases lay outside the gene matches. The CDR3 has 15 residues. Germline V gene sequence: CDR1 MNHNY, CDR2 SVGAGI (reference sequence). The CDR3 DNA reads as TGTGCCAGCAGACACGGGACTAGCGGGAGTAATGAGCAGTTCTTC. This gives the protein CASRHGTSGSNEQFF.

The chain joins TRBV5-4 to TRBJ2-2; 8 bases map to TRBD1. Germline assignment: CDR1 SGHNT and CDR2 YYREEE (reference sequence). With V trimmed by 4 bases and J by 9 bases, 8 bases remained unmatched. This CDR3 is 14 amino acids long. The CDR3 nucleotides read TGTGCCAGCAGCCCCGGGACAGGAGCCAGGGAGCTGTTTTTT. Its translation is CASSPGTGARELFF. The entire variable domain, with the rest obtained from reference TRBV5-4 and TRBJ2-2, is as follows: ETGVTQSPTHLIKTRGQQVTLRCSSQSGHNTVSWYQQALGQGPQFIFQYYREEENGRGNFPPRFSGLQFPNYSSELNVNALELDDSALYLCASSPGTGARELFFGEGSRLTVL.

The chain joins TRBV9 to TRBJ2-2, with 8 bases lining up with TRBD1. This CDR3 region has 16 residues. V lost 7 bases, J lost 5 bases, and 13 bases stayed unmatched. Germline CDR1 is SGDLS and CDR2 is YYNGEE. DNA of the CDR3: TGTGCCAGCCGGGACGCCAAGACAGGGGTGACCGGGGAGCTGTTTTTT. It translates to CASRDAKTGVTGELFF. Complete variable domain (other parts from reference TRBV9 and TRBJ2-2): DSGVTQTPKHLITATGQRVTLRCSPRSGDLSVYWYQQSLDQGLQFLIQYYNGEERAKGNILERFSAQQFPDLHSELNLSSLELGDSALYFCASRDAKTGVTGELFFGEGSRLTVL.

The chain has TRBV28 and TRBJ1-2, with D possibly TRBD1 on 5 matching bases. The CDR3 consists of 14 residues. The germline CDR1 and CDR2 sequences are MDHEN and SYDVKM. The V and J ends lost 3 bases and 4 bases respectively, with 12 bases between them. CDR3 residues: CASSFPAGSYGYTF. CDR3 DNA: TGTGCCAGCAGTTTTCCCGCAGGGTCCTATGGCTACACCTTC.

The J gene is TRBJ1-3, the V gene TRBV2; possible D gene TRBD1, 5 bases. The V end lost 3 bases, the J end lost 0 bases, and 12 bases lay between the germline ends. From germline, CDR1 is SNHLY and CDR2 FYNNEI. The CDR3 consists of 16 residues. CDR3 sequence: CASSDNRLSSGNTIYF. Written as DNA, the CDR3 is TGTGCCAGCAGTGATAACAGGCTTTCCTCTGGAAACACCATATATTTT.

This clone has just a few counts. The rearrangement uses TRBV6-5 and TRBJ2-7; 13 bases are shared with TRBD2. The CDR3 is 16 amino acids. Germline V gene data show CDR1 as MNHEY and CDR2 as SVGAGI. The junction had 5 bases not matched to a gene; V was cut back by 3 bases and J by 3 bases. Written as DNA, the CDR3 is TGTGCCAGCAGTTATGGGACTAGCGGGACTCTCTACGAGCAGTACTTC. Translated: CASSYGTSGTLYEQYF.